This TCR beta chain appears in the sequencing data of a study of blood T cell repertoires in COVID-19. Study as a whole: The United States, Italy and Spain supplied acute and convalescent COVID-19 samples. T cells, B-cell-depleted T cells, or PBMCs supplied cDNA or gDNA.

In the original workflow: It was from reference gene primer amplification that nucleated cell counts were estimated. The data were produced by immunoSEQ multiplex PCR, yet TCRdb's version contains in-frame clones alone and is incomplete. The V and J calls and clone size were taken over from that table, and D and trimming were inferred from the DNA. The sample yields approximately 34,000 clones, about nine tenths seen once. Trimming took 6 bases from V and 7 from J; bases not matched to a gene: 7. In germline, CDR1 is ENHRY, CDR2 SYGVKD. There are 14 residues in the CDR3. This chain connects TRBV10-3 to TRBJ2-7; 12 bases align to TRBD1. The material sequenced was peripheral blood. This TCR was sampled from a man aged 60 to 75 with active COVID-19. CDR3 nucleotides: TGTGCCATCAGGCCGGGACAGGGGGCGGGTGAGCAGTACTTC. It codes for CAIRPGQGAGEQYF.